The next 13 T cell receptor beta chains were all read from a single sample in a study of blood T cell repertoires in COVID-19. Assay used: immunoSEQ multiplex PCR; TCRdb lists only in-frame clones, some missing. The sample lists roughly 290,000 clones, 80% to 90% occurring once. The sequencing sample was made of PBMCs or T cells enriched from blood (not recorded which). These TCRs come from a woman aged 30 to 39 who had recovered from COVID-19.

V and J are TRBV5-6 and TRBJ2-7, with 9 bases identical to TRBD1. V trimming: 2 bases; J trimming: 5 bases; junction bases outside the gene matches: 8. Germline loops: CDR1 SGHDT, CDR2 YYEEEE. This CDR3 has 15 residues. As DNA, the CDR3 is TGTGCCAGCAGCTTCCCGGGACAGGGTTTGGACGAGCAGTACTTC. Translated, it gives CASSFPGQGLDEQYF.

The genes are TRBV19 and TRBJ1-2; D call uncertain. The CDR3 consists of 15 residues. V lost 7 bases, J lost 6 bases, and 21 bases lay in between. The germline gives CDR1 LNHDA, CDR2 SQIVND (reference sequence). CDR3 sequence reads: CASNQGQWRGHGYTF. The CDR3 DNA sequence: TGTGCCAGTAATCAAGGGCAGTGGAGAGGGCATGGCTACACCTTC.

The gene calls are TRBV5-6 and TRBJ2-7, with 7 bases fitting TRBD1. CDR1 SGHDT and CDR2 YYEEEE come from the germline V gene. The CDR3 is 17 amino acids. V dropped 0 bases and J dropped 3; count of bases not matched to a gene: 12. CDR3 sequence: CASSLDVKGQQFYEQYF. The CDR3 DNA sequence: TGTGCCAGCAGCTTGGACGTAAAGGGACAGCAGTTCTACGAGCAGTACTTC.

The chain carries TRBV3-1 (or the pseudogene TRBV3-2) and TRBJ2-1, with 13 positions matching TRBD2. CDR1 is LGHDT, CDR2 YNNKEL, per germline (reference sequence). V lost 5 bases, J lost 0 bases, and 7 bases stayed unmatched. This CDR3 comprises 18 residues. The CDR3 reads CASSTGLAGNSSYNEQFF. DNA of the CDR3: TGTGCCAGCAGCACGGGACTAGCGGGAAATTCCTCCTACAATGAGCAGTTCTTC.

The rearrangement links TRBV28 to TRBJ2-7; TRBD1 matches 9 bases. Trimming cost V 5 bases and J 0 bases; bases outside gene matches: 20. The CDR3 sequence is 20 residues long. Germline V gene sequence: CDR1 MDHEN, CDR2 SYDVKM. For the CDR3, the DNA is TGTGCCAGCAGTCGCTCTGGCACAGGGGGCGGTTCCTCGAGCTCCTACGAGCAGTACTTC. Translated: CASSRSGTGGGSSSSYEQYF.

This clone has only one observation. The rearrangement links TRBV28 to TRBJ2-2; TRBD2 aligns across 10 bases. Germline trimming cut 6 bases from V and 4 bases from J; bases unmatched to any gene: 5. CDR3 length equals 15 residues. Germline V lookup: CDR1 MDHEN, CDR2 SYDVKM. CDR3 nucleotide sequence: TGTGCCAGCAGGAGGACTAGCGGTTTCACCGGGGAGCTGTTTTTT. Translating gives CASRRTSGFTGELFF.

The chain combines TRBV11-3 with TRBJ2-2; 7 bases agree with TRBD2. Germline trimming cut 5 bases from V and 4 bases from J; bases unmatched to any gene: 10. Germline loops: CDR1 SGHNT, CDR2 YENEEA. The CDR3 consists of 16 residues. In DNA form, the CDR3 reads TGTGCCAGCAGCCCTCCCGGAGTAGCGGGCACCGGGGAGCTGTTTTTT. This encodes CASSPPGVAGTGELFF.

With regard to this clone: This sample includes further DNA sequences coding for the same CDR3. This chain connects TRBV30 to TRBJ1-5; D uncertain. Germline CDR1 is GTSNPN and CDR2 is SVGIG (reference sequence). CDR3 length: 13 residues. V shed 0 bases and J shed 3 bases, with 6 bases lying between them. The CDR3 region is CAWSVRSNQPQHF. The CDR3 DNA follows: TGTGCCTGGAGTGTACGGTCCAATCAGCCCCAGCATTTT. The entire variable domain, with the rest obtained from reference TRBV30 and TRBJ1-5, is as follows: SQTIHQWPATLVQPVGSPLSLECTVEGTSNPNLYWYRQAAGRGLQLLFYSVGIGQISSEVPQNLSASRPQDRQFILSSKKLLLSDSGFYLCAWSVRSNQPQHFGDGTRLSIL.

The J gene is TRBJ2-7, the V gene TRBV6-5; tentatively, D is TRBD1 (5 bases). Germline CDR1 MNHEY, CDR2 SVGAGI. The CDR3 is 13 residues long. V was pared by 4 bases and J by 6 bases, with 13 bases between. The CDR3 loop reads CASSSPGSGEQYF. As DNA, the CDR3 is TGTGCCAGCAGTTCCCCAGGGTCTGGCGAGCAGTACTTC.

V usage is TRBV6-5 and J usage is TRBJ2-7; the match to TRBD1 covers 7 bases. Germline V lookup: CDR1 MNHEY, CDR2 SVGAGI. CDR3 length: 12 amino acids. The ends lost 10 bases at V and 0 bases at J; junction bases unmatched: 3. The CDR3 here is CATRDSSYEQYF. The DNA for the CDR3 is TGTGCCACCCGGGACAGCTCCTACGAGCAGTACTTC.

The V and J genes are TRBV27 and TRBJ1-2; 8 nucleotides agree with TRBD1. CDR3 length: 17 residues. The V gene's germline CDR1 is MNHEY and CDR2 SMNVEV (reference sequence). V lost 5 bases and J lost 2; bases outside the gene matches: 13. The CDR3 nucleotides read TGTGCCAGCAGTCAGTATGGGACAGGAACATCAAACTATGGCTACACCTTC. This sequence encodes CASSQYGTGTSNYGYTF.

The CDR3 is CATSRDLIGLGAGYNEQFF. The DNA for the CDR3 is TGTGCCACCAGCAGAGATCTGATTGGTTTGGGCGCTGGGTACAATGAGCAGTTCTTC. This chain connects TRBV15 to TRBJ2-1, with D unclear. The CDR3 loop spans 19 amino acids. Germline loops: CDR1 LNHNV, CDR2 YYDKDF (reference sequence). V lost 0 bases, J lost 4 bases, and 22 bases lay in between.

The chain recombines TRBV13 with TRBJ1-1, with 7 bases that match TRBD1. The germline CDR1 and CDR2 sequences are PRHDT and FYEKMQ (reference sequence). After removal of 5 bases from V and 4 bases from J, the junction contained 16 bases not matched to a gene. This CDR3 is 17 amino acids long. In DNA, the CDR3 is TGTGCCAGCAGCGACGCCGTAAGGGGGCCCGAGGGCACTGAAGCTTTCTTT. Its translation: CASSDAVRGPEGTEAFF. Combining the CDR3 with reference TRBV13 and TRBJ1-1 gives the whole variable domain AAGVIQSPRHLIKEKRETATLKCYPIPRHDTVYWYQQGPGQDPQFLISFYEKMQSDKGSIPDRFSAQQFSDYHSELNMSSLELGDSALYFCASSDAVRGPEGTEAFFGQGTRLTVV.